These T cell receptor beta chains were read from a single sample in a study of technical replicates of blood from a handful of donors. Sequencing used immunoSEQ multiplex PCR; TCRdb keeps in-frame clones, though not all of them. The sample carries tens of thousands of clones, around 93% recorded once. Sequencing was done on a sample of PBMCs. The receptors derive from a human donor in good health. Some clones in this sample may be carry-over from other donors' samples. The CDR3 runs from the conserved cysteine through the conserved F or W. Fields, in order: D gene, V gene, clone size, J gene, CDR3 DNA, CDR3 protein. The D gene is left open where the match is weak. Expanded clones get a size class; other rows say once, few or many, or leave the size out.

TRBD1	TRBV4-1	-	TRBJ1-2	TGCGCCAGCAGCGGGGACAGGAACTATGGCTACACCTTC	CASSGDRNYGYTF
TRBD2	TRBV29-1	-	TRBJ2-1	TGCAGCGCTCCGGGACTAGCGGGAGTGATACAGTTCTTC	CSAPGLAGVIQFF
-	TRBV7-2	-	TRBJ1-2	TGTGCCAGCAGCTTAGGTTGGTCCGGGAGTAACTATGGCTACACCTTC	CASSLGWSGSNYGYTF
TRBD1	TRBV6-1	-	TRBJ2-5	TGTGCCAGCAGTAGAATGACAGGGGACCAAGAGACCCAGTACTTC	CASSRMTGDQETQYF
-	TRBV30	once	TRBJ1-2	TGTGCCTGGAGTGTACTTTATGGCTACACCTTC	CAWSVLYGYTF
-	TRBV18	-	TRBJ2-6	TGTGCCAGCTCACCTTCAAGGAGCTCTGGGGCCAACGTCCTGACTTTC	CASSPSRSSGANVLTF
TRBD1	TRBV19	once	TRBJ1-5	TGTGCCAGTAGTATAGAGACAGGGGGAAATCAGCCCCAGCATTTT	CASSIETGGNQPQHF
-	TRBV4-2	-	TRBJ2-5	TGTGCCAGCAGCCTACAGGGTTGGGAGACCCAGTACTTC	CASSLQGWETQYF
-	TRBV15	-	TRBJ1-2	TGTGCCACCAGCAGTGGAGCTAACTATGGCTACACCTTC	CATSSGANYGYTF
-	TRBV5-6	once	TRBJ1-4	TGTGCCAGCACTCGAGGGATACAAGCAACTAATGAAAAACTGTTTTTT	CASTRGIQATNEKLFF
TRBD1	TRBV25-1	-	TRBJ2-5	TGTGCCAGCAGTGAATACACTTTATGGGACAGGGGGAAGACCCAGTACTTC	CASSEYTLWDRGKTQYF
TRBD1	TRBV6-5	-	TRBJ2-7	TGTGCCAGCAGTTCCGGGACAGGGATACGGGAGCAGTACTTC	CASSSGTGIREQYF
-	TRBV6-5	-	TRBJ2-3	TGTGCCAGCAGGCCGCCGGCTAGGAGCACAGATACGCAGTATTTT	CASRPPARSTDTQYF
TRBD2	TRBV4-2	-	TRBJ2-5	TGTGCCAGCAGCCAAGATGGGAGGGCCCAGGAGACCCAGTACTTC	CASSQDGRAQETQYF
-	TRBV5-1	-	TRBJ2-2	TGCGCCAGCAGCTTGACTGACATCGCGAACACCGGGGAGCTGTTTTTT	CASSLTDIANTGELFF
-	TRBV13	-	TRBJ2-1	TGTGCCAGCAGCTTAGGAGGTCCAGGAAACAATGAGCAGTTCTTC	CASSLGGPGNNEQFF
-	TRBV7-8	-	TRBJ2-2	TGTGCCAGCAGCCCAGGGAGGACCGGGGAGCTGTTTTTT	CASSPGRTGELFF
-	TRBV21-1	-	TRBJ2-2	TGTGCTGGAGACAGGGAAAACACCGGGGAGCTGTTTTTT	CAGDRENTGELFF
-	TRBV27	-	TRBJ2-7	TGTGCCAGCAGTTTATTTGTAAGAGGGTCCTACGAGCAGTACTTC	CASSLFVRGSYEQYF
TRBD1	TRBV5-1	-	TRBJ1-2	TGCGCCAGCAGCTTGGAAGGGGGCGGCGCAGTCTACACCTTC	CASSLEGGGAVYTF
TRBD2	TRBV10-3	-	TRBJ2-7	TGTGCCATCAGTTCCGGGGGGAGGTCCTACGAGCAGTACTTC	CAISSGGRSYEQYF
-	TRBV7-7	-	TRBJ2-2	TGTGCCAGCAGCAAGGGGACAAACACCGGGGAGCTGTTTTTT	CASSKGTNTGELFF
TRBD1	TRBV6-6	-	TRBJ2-5	TGTGCCAGCAGTACCGGGACAGGGGGTTTGGAGACCCAGTACTTC	CASSTGTGGLETQYF
TRBD1	TRBV19	once	TRBJ2-7	TGTGCCAGTAGTATCGGACAGGGGGCTGGGGAGCAGTACTTC	CASSIGQGAGEQYF
-	TRBV5-6	-	TRBJ2-1	TGTGCCAGCAGCTTGGTGTGGGCCCCCTCCAATGAGCAGTTCTTC	CASSLVWAPSNEQFF
TRBD1	TRBV2	few	TRBJ1-1	TGTGCCACCGACCGGACAGGGAAAACTGAAGCTTTCTTT	CATDRTGKTEAFF
-	TRBV4-1	-	TRBJ2-1	TGCGCCAGCAGCCAGCAGGACTTGTTTATCTACAATGAGCAGTTCTTC	CASSQQDLFIYNEQFF
-	TRBV2	-	TRBJ2-2	TGTGCCAGCAGTGTAGGTCAGGGAAGGACCGGGGAGCTGTTTTTT	CASSVGQGRTGELFF
-	TRBV7-6	-	TRBJ2-1	TGTGCCAGCAGCCTCTGGAGCGGGCCTGGGAATGAGCAGTTCTTC	CASSLWSGPGNEQFF
-	TRBV29-1	-	TRBJ1-1	TGCAGCGTTGGGTTGAGACTTATGAACACTGAAGCTTTCTTT	CSVGLRLMNTEAFF
-	TRBV18	-	TRBJ2-1	TGTGCCAGCTCACGATTAGCAGGGTCCTACAATGAGCAGTTCTTC	CASSRLAGSYNEQFF
-	TRBV7-9	-	TRBJ1-5	TGTGCCAGCAGCTCATCCACGGGGGGAAATCAGCCCCAGCATTTT	CASSSSTGGNQPQHF
TRBD1	TRBV2	-	TRBJ1-2	TGTGCCAGCAGGGCCGGGACAGGGATTGAGGGTGGCTACACCTTC	CASRAGTGIEGGYTF
TRBD1	TRBV14	-	TRBJ1-1	TGTGCCAGCAGCCAAGTGGGACAGGGGGCCTACACTGAAGCTTTCTTT	CASSQVGQGAYTEAFF
-	TRBV7-2	-	TRBJ2-1	TGTGCCAGCAGCACCGCCGGGGTATACAATGAGCAGTTCTTC	CASSTAGVYNEQFF
-	TRBV5-4	-	TRBJ2-3	TGTGCCAGCAGCCCAAAGGGGGGGCACACAGATACGCAGTATTTT	CASSPKGGHTDTQYF
TRBD1	TRBV23-1	-	TRBJ2-7	TGCGCCAGCAGCCTGGACAGGGGAGGTAAGAACGAGCAGTACTTC	CASSLDRGGKNEQYF
-	TRBV11-2	once	TRBJ2-1	TGTGCCAGCAGCTTAAGTACAGAGCAGTTCTTC	CASSLSTEQFF
TRBD2	TRBV4-1	-	TRBJ2-1	TGCGCCAGCAGCCAGGGACTAGCTTTGATGTACAATGAGCAGTTCTTC	CASSQGLALMYNEQFF
-	TRBV9	-	TRBJ2-3	TGTGCCAGCAGCCCAAACGCAGGGGATACGCAGTATTTT	CASSPNAGDTQYF
-	TRBV4-3	-	TRBJ2-1	TGCGCCAGCAGCCAAGATTATCTAAACCAGGGCAATGAGCAGTTCTTC	CASSQDYLNQGNEQFF
TRBD1	TRBV7-9	-	TRBJ2-1	TGTGCCAGCAGCGGGACAGGGGATTACAATGAGCAGTTCTTC	CASSGTGDYNEQFF
TRBD2	TRBV29-1	-	TRBJ2-1	TGCAGCGTTGGGGGGGGGACTAGGCAGTTCTTC	CSVGGGTRQFF
-	TRBV2	-	TRBJ2-6	TGTGCCAGCAGCCTACAGGTCTCTGGGGCCAACGTCCTGACTTTC	CASSLQVSGANVLTF
-	TRBV27	once	TRBJ1-2	TGTGCCAGCAGTGGAACCCCTGGGACACAAAAAAACTATGGCTACACCTTC	CASSGTPGTQKNYGYTF
-	TRBV5-4	-	TRBJ2-7	TGTGCCAGCAGCGGCGGGACCTTAGCTGGCGAGCAGTACTTC	CASSGGTLAGEQYF
TRBD2	TRBV9	once	TRBJ2-1	TGTGCCAGCAGCGTCCGGCTAGCGGGAGTCAATGAGCAGTTCTTC	CASSVRLAGVNEQFF
TRBD1	TRBV5-1	-	TRBJ2-3	TGCGCCATCCCGGACAGGGGCACAGATACGCAGTATTTT	CAIPDRGTDTQYF
TRBD2	TRBV4-1	-	TRBJ2-1	TGCGCCAGCAGCCAATTTAGCGGGGAGTCCTACAATGAGCAGTTCTTC	CASSQFSGESYNEQFF
-	TRBV5-1	-	TRBJ2-7	TGCGCCAGCAGCTTGGCCCCCCTCTACGAGCAGTACTTC	CASSLAPLYEQYF
-	TRBV11-2	-	TRBJ1-1	TGTGCCAGCAGCCGGTTTGGGGGGAAGGGGACTGAAGCTTTCTTT	CASSRFGGKGTEAFF
-	TRBV21-1	-	TRBJ2-6	TGTGCCAGCAGCAAAGGCGTACAGGATAGCTCTGGGGCCAACGTCCTGACTTTC	CASSKGVQDSSGANVLTF
-	TRBV11-3	-	TRBJ2-1	TGTGCCAGCAGCTTAGATGGACAGTACTACAATGAGCAGTTCTTC	CASSLDGQYYNEQFF
-	TRBV10-3	-	TRBJ1-2	TGTGCCATCAGTGAGTCTCCAGCAATTACAGCTAACTATGGCTACACCTTC	CAISESPAITANYGYTF
TRBD2	TRBV6-5	-	TRBJ2-5	TGTGCCAGCCGACTAGCGGGCCTCCAAGAGACCCAGTACTTC	CASRLAGLQETQYF